The entry that follows covers one T cell receptor (beta chain) sequence. Its antigen is currently unknown. V lost 2 bases, J lost 6 bases, and 16 bases lay in between. CDR3 length: 16 residues. From germline, CDR1 is SNHLY and CDR2 FYNNEI. This sample is drawn from a study of T cell responses to AZD1222 COVID-19 vaccine. Whole-study findings and limits: Every sample of the repertoires postdated the peak T cell response. At study baseline, merely six AZD1222 recipients were seropositive. Spike-specific TCR depth and breadth grew after two AZD1222 doses.

Method: immunoSEQ multiplex PCR; TCRdb's copy keeps in-frame clones and lacks some. The table lists 150,000 to 200,000 clones, 85% to 90% of them singletons. The sequence came from an adult who received the MenACWY meningococcal vaccine as a control. Here the sequenced sample was peripheral blood, taken 28 days after the second dose of the MenACWY control vaccine. The chain uses TRBV2 and TRBJ1-4; possibly TRBD1 for D (6 bases). The CDR3 nucleotides read TGTGCCAGCAGTGAACCCGGGACAAAAGGTTATGAAAAACTGTTTTTT. Translated: CASSEPGTKGYEKLFF.